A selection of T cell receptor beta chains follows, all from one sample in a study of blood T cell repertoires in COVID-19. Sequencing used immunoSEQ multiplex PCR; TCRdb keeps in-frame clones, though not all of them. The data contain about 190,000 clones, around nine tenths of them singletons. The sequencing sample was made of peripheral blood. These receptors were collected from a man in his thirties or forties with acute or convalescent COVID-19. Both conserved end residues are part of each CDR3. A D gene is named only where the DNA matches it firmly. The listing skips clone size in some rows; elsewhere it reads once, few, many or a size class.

cdr3_aa: CASSTSGTKNEQFF
cdr3_nt: TGTGCCAGCAGTACTAGCGGGACAAAAAATGAGCAGTTCTTC
j_call: TRBJ2-1
v_call: TRBV28
clone_size: NA
d_call: TRBD2

cdr3_aa: CASSTEGNLGGETQYF
cdr3_nt: TGTGCCAGCAGTACCGAAGGCAACCTGGGGGGAGAGACCCAGTACTTC
j_call: TRBJ2-5
v_call: TRBV27
clone_size: NA
d_call: NA

cdr3_aa: CASSRWRSAGVGETQYF
cdr3_nt: TGTGCCAGCAGCCGATGGCGATCGGCGGGAGTCGGGGAGACCCAGTACTTC
j_call: TRBJ2-5
v_call: TRBV4-2
clone_size: NA
d_call: TRBD2

cdr3_aa: CASSFGQAYNEQFF
cdr3_nt: TGCGCCAGCAGCTTTGGACAGGCCTACAATGAGCAGTTCTTC
j_call: TRBJ2-1
v_call: TRBV5-1
clone_size: NA
d_call: TRBD1

cdr3_aa: CASSQEGQLSSGNTIYF
cdr3_nt: TGCGCCAGCAGCCAAGAGGGGCAGCTATCCTCTGGAAACACCATATATTTT
j_call: TRBJ1-3
v_call: TRBV4-1
clone_size: once
d_call: NA

cdr3_aa: CASSPGSNQPQHF
cdr3_nt: TGCGCCAGCAGCCCCGGGAGCAATCAGCCCCAGCATTTT
j_call: TRBJ1-5
v_call: TRBV5-1
clone_size: NA
d_call: NA

cdr3_aa: CASTPSGVHTDTQYF
cdr3_nt: TGTGCCAGCACGCCTAGCGGGGTGCACACAGATACGCAGTATTTT
j_call: TRBJ2-3
v_call: TRBV5-5
clone_size: NA
d_call: TRBD2

cdr3_aa: CASQGRANQPQHF
cdr3_nt: TGTGCCAGCCAGGGGAGGGCAAATCAGCCCCAGCATTTT
j_call: TRBJ1-5
v_call: TRBV28
clone_size: NA
d_call: NA

cdr3_aa: CASKQRTGASGNTIYF
cdr3_nt: TGTGCCAGCAAACAAAGAACAGGCGCCTCTGGAAACACCATATATTTT
j_call: TRBJ1-3
v_call: TRBV5-5
clone_size: NA
d_call: NA

cdr3_aa: CASSQTLEGYTF
cdr3_nt: TGTGCCAGCAGCCAAACCCTGGAGGGCTACACCTTC
j_call: TRBJ1-2
v_call: TRBV3-1/TRBV3-2
clone_size: once
d_call: NA

cdr3_aa: CASTLTSGRYEQYF
cdr3_nt: TGTGCCAGCACCCTGACTAGCGGGAGGTACGAGCAGTACTTC
j_call: TRBJ2-7
v_call: TRBV11-1
clone_size: NA
d_call: TRBD2

cdr3_aa: CASVLFYNSPLHF
cdr3_nt: TGTGCCAGCGTCCTTTTCTATAATTCACCCCTCCACTTT
j_call: TRBJ1-6
v_call: TRBV28
clone_size: NA
d_call: NA

cdr3_aa: CASSLQGIAEQFF
cdr3_nt: TGTGCCAGCAGTTTACAGGGGATCGCTGAGCAGTTCTTC
j_call: TRBJ2-1
v_call: TRBV28
clone_size: NA
d_call: NA

cdr3_aa: CAWTSYNEQFF
cdr3_nt: TGTGCCTGGACTTCCTACAATGAGCAGTTCTTC
j_call: TRBJ2-1
v_call: TRBV30
clone_size: NA
d_call: NA

cdr3_aa: CASRWDGSSYNSPLHF
cdr3_nt: TGTGCCAGTAGGTGGGACGGGAGCTCCTATAATTCACCCCTCCACTTT
j_call: TRBJ1-6
v_call: TRBV19
clone_size: NA
d_call: NA

cdr3_aa: CASSEAQGTLYTADTQYF
cdr3_nt: TGTGCCAGCAGTGAAGCGCAGGGGACCCTTTACACGGCAGATACGCAGTATTTT
j_call: TRBJ2-3
v_call: TRBV2
clone_size: NA
d_call: NA

cdr3_aa: CASSYVEGSSYEQYF
cdr3_nt: TGTGCCAGCAGCTACGTGGAGGGGAGCTCCTACGAGCAGTACTTC
j_call: TRBJ2-7
v_call: TRBV7-9
clone_size: once
d_call: NA

cdr3_aa: CASTRTGRNTEAFF
cdr3_nt: TGTGCCAGCACCCGGACAGGGAGGAACACTGAAGCTTTCTTT
j_call: TRBJ1-1
v_call: TRBV28
clone_size: NA
d_call: TRBD1

cdr3_aa: CASSQGRVQGDEQFF
cdr3_nt: TGCGCCAGCAGCCAAGGGCGGGTACAGGGCGATGAGCAGTTCTTC
j_call: TRBJ2-1
v_call: TRBV4-1
clone_size: NA
d_call: NA

cdr3_aa: CASSPGAKETQYF
cdr3_nt: TGTGCCAGCTCACCAGGGGCGAAAGAGACCCAGTACTTC
j_call: TRBJ2-5
v_call: TRBV18
clone_size: NA
d_call: NA

cdr3_aa: CAISDRTHISSGNTIYF
cdr3_nt: TGTGCCATCAGTGACCGAACTCATATTAGCTCTGGAAACACCATATATTTT
j_call: TRBJ1-3
v_call: TRBV10-3
clone_size: NA
d_call: NA

cdr3_aa: CASSLQINSPLHF
cdr3_nt: TGTGCCAGCAGTTTACAGATTAATTCACCCCTCCACTTT
j_call: TRBJ1-6
v_call: TRBV12-3/TRBV12-4
clone_size: NA
d_call: NA

cdr3_aa: CASGGAGQGFTDTQYF
cdr3_nt: TGTGCTAGTGGCGGGGCGGGACAGGGATTTACAGATACGCAGTATTTT
j_call: TRBJ2-3
v_call: TRBV12-5
clone_size: NA
d_call: TRBD1

cdr3_aa: CASSIQHSEQYF
cdr3_nt: TGTGCCAGCAGCATACAGCATAGCGAGCAGTACTTC
j_call: TRBJ2-7
v_call: TRBV11-2
clone_size: NA
d_call: NA

cdr3_aa: CASSPIRQTEAFF
cdr3_nt: TGTGCCAGCAGTCCGATAAGACAGACTGAAGCTTTCTTT
j_call: TRBJ1-1
v_call: TRBV6-5
clone_size: NA
d_call: NA

cdr3_aa: CASSEELAGGGTQYF
cdr3_nt: TGTGCCAGCAGTGAAGAGTTAGCGGGAGGGGGTACGCAGTATTTT
j_call: TRBJ2-3
v_call: TRBV2
clone_size: NA
d_call: TRBD2

cdr3_aa: CASSFGLAGKETQYF
cdr3_nt: TGTGCCAGCAGCTTCGGACTAGCGGGGAAAGAGACCCAGTACTTC
j_call: TRBJ2-5
v_call: TRBV11-2
clone_size: NA
d_call: TRBD2

cdr3_aa: CASSHYRGSNYNEQFF
cdr3_nt: TGTGCCAGCAGCCATTACAGGGGTTCAAACTACAATGAGCAGTTCTTC
j_call: TRBJ2-1
v_call: TRBV11-2
clone_size: NA
d_call: TRBD1

cdr3_aa: CASSPTGTSGRYEQFF
cdr3_nt: TGCGCCAGCAGCCCCACCGGGACTAGCGGGCGTTATGAGCAGTTCTTC
j_call: TRBJ2-1
v_call: TRBV5-1
clone_size: NA
d_call: TRBD2

cdr3_aa: CATSDSRGPTEAFF
cdr3_nt: TGTGCCACCAGTGATTCAAGGGGGCCCACTGAAGCTTTCTTT
j_call: TRBJ1-1
v_call: TRBV24-1
clone_size: NA
d_call: TRBD1

cdr3_aa: CASRPLRDRISYEQYF
cdr3_nt: TGTGCCAGCAGACCTCTCCGGGACAGGATCTCCTACGAGCAGTACTTC
j_call: TRBJ2-7
v_call: TRBV11-2
clone_size: NA
d_call: TRBD1

cdr3_aa: CASSPYQNRGGNTEAFF
cdr3_nt: TGTGCCAGCTCACCGTACCAAAACCGAGGGGGGAACACTGAAGCTTTCTTT
j_call: TRBJ1-1
v_call: TRBV18
clone_size: NA
d_call: NA

cdr3_aa: CASSQVNQPQHF
cdr3_nt: TGTGCCAGCAGTCAGGTCAATCAGCCCCAGCATTTT
j_call: TRBJ1-5
v_call: TRBV2
clone_size: NA
d_call: NA

cdr3_aa: CASSPRTSGEYEQYF
cdr3_nt: TGTGCCAGCTCACCCCGGACTAGCGGGGAGTACGAGCAGTACTTC
j_call: TRBJ2-7
v_call: TRBV18
clone_size: once
d_call: TRBD2

cdr3_aa: CASSLMAQTNYEQYF
cdr3_nt: TGTGCCAGCAGCTTAATGGCGCAAACTAACTACGAGCAGTACTTC
j_call: TRBJ2-7
v_call: TRBV7-8
clone_size: NA
d_call: NA

cdr3_aa: CASSPPGSGNTIYF
cdr3_nt: TGTGCCAGCTCACCACCCGGGAGCGGAAACACCATATATTTT
j_call: TRBJ1-3
v_call: TRBV18
clone_size: NA
d_call: NA

cdr3_aa: CASSRGYNQPQHF
cdr3_nt: TGTGCCAGCAGCCGGGGGTACAATCAGCCCCAGCATTTT
j_call: TRBJ1-5
v_call: TRBV6-5
clone_size: NA
d_call: NA

cdr3_aa: CAWVRQGASPLHF
cdr3_nt: TGTGCCTGGGTCCGACAGGGGGCTTCACCCCTCCACTTT
j_call: TRBJ1-6
v_call: TRBV30
clone_size: few
d_call: TRBD1

cdr3_aa: CASSLAQVYEQYF
cdr3_nt: TGCGCCAGCAGCTTGGCTCAGGTATACGAGCAGTACTTC
j_call: TRBJ2-7
v_call: TRBV5-1
clone_size: NA
d_call: NA

cdr3_aa: CAPPGGQANEKLFF
cdr3_nt: TGTGCCCCGCCAGGGGGACAGGCAAATGAAAAACTGTTTTTT
j_call: TRBJ1-4
v_call: TRBV19
clone_size: NA
d_call: TRBD1

cdr3_aa: CASSGQLNTEAFF
cdr3_nt: TGTGCCAGCAGTGGACAGTTGAACACTGAAGCTTTCTTT
j_call: TRBJ1-1
v_call: TRBV2
clone_size: NA
d_call: NA

cdr3_aa: CASSLQGPEDEAFF
cdr3_nt: TGTGCCAGCAGCTTGCAGGGGCCTGAAGATGAAGCTTTCTTT
j_call: TRBJ1-1
v_call: TRBV5-6
clone_size: NA
d_call: NA

cdr3_aa: CASSFSSAYNEQFF
cdr3_nt: TGTGCCAGTAGCTTCAGTAGCGCCTATAATGAGCAGTTCTTC
j_call: TRBJ2-1
v_call: TRBV19
clone_size: NA
d_call: NA

cdr3_aa: CASSLGSREQFF
cdr3_nt: TGTGCCAGCAGTTTAGGTAGCCGGGAGCAGTTCTTC
j_call: TRBJ2-1
v_call: TRBV12-3/TRBV12-4
clone_size: NA
d_call: NA

cdr3_aa: CASEETLGLMNTEAFF
cdr3_nt: TGTGCCAGCGAAGAAACTTTAGGACTCATGAACACTGAAGCTTTCTTT
j_call: TRBJ1-1
v_call: TRBV5-5
clone_size: NA
d_call: NA

cdr3_aa: CASSPQSSGREGYEQYF
cdr3_nt: TGTGCCAGCTCACCACAATCTAGCGGGAGGGAAGGTTACGAGCAGTACTTC
j_call: TRBJ2-7
v_call: TRBV18
clone_size: NA
d_call: TRBD2

cdr3_aa: CASSKRTSNGEQYF
cdr3_nt: TGTGCCAGCAGCAAAAGAACTAGTAACGGCGAGCAGTACTTC
j_call: TRBJ2-7
v_call: TRBV9
clone_size: NA
d_call: NA

cdr3_aa: CASSQVVSNIRDEQYF
cdr3_nt: TGTGCCAGCAGCCAAGTCGTCTCTAACATCCGGGACGAGCAGTACTTC
j_call: TRBJ2-7
v_call: TRBV3-1/TRBV3-2
clone_size: NA
d_call: NA

cdr3_aa: CASSFYTGQGTEKLFF
cdr3_nt: TGTGCCAGCAGCTTCTACACGGGGCAGGGGACTGAAAAACTGTTTTTT
j_call: TRBJ1-4
v_call: TRBV5-6
clone_size: NA
d_call: NA

cdr3_aa: CASSPLLAGGQETQYF
cdr3_nt: TGTGCCAGCTCACCCTTACTAGCGGGGGGCCAAGAGACCCAGTACTTC
j_call: TRBJ2-5
v_call: TRBV18
clone_size: NA
d_call: TRBD2

cdr3_aa: CASGPSGQINQPQHF
cdr3_nt: TGTGCCAGCGGCCCCTCTGGACAAATCAATCAGCCCCAGCATTTT
j_call: TRBJ1-5
v_call: TRBV27
clone_size: NA
d_call: NA